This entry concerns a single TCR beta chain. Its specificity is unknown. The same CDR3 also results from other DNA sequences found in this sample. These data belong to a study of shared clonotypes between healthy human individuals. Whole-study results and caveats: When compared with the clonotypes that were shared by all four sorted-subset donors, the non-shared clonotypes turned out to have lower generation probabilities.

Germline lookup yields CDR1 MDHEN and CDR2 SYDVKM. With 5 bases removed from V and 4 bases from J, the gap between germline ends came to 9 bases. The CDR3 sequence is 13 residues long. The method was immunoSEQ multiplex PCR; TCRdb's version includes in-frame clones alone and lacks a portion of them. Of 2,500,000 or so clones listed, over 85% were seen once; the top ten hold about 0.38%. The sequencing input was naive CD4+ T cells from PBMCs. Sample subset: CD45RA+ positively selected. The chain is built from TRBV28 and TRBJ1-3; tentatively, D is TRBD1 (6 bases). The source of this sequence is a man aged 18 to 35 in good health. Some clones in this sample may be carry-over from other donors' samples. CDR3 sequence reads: CASSPGGGNTIYF. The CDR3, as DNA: TGTGCCAGCAGTCCCGGGGGCGGAAACACCATATATTTT.